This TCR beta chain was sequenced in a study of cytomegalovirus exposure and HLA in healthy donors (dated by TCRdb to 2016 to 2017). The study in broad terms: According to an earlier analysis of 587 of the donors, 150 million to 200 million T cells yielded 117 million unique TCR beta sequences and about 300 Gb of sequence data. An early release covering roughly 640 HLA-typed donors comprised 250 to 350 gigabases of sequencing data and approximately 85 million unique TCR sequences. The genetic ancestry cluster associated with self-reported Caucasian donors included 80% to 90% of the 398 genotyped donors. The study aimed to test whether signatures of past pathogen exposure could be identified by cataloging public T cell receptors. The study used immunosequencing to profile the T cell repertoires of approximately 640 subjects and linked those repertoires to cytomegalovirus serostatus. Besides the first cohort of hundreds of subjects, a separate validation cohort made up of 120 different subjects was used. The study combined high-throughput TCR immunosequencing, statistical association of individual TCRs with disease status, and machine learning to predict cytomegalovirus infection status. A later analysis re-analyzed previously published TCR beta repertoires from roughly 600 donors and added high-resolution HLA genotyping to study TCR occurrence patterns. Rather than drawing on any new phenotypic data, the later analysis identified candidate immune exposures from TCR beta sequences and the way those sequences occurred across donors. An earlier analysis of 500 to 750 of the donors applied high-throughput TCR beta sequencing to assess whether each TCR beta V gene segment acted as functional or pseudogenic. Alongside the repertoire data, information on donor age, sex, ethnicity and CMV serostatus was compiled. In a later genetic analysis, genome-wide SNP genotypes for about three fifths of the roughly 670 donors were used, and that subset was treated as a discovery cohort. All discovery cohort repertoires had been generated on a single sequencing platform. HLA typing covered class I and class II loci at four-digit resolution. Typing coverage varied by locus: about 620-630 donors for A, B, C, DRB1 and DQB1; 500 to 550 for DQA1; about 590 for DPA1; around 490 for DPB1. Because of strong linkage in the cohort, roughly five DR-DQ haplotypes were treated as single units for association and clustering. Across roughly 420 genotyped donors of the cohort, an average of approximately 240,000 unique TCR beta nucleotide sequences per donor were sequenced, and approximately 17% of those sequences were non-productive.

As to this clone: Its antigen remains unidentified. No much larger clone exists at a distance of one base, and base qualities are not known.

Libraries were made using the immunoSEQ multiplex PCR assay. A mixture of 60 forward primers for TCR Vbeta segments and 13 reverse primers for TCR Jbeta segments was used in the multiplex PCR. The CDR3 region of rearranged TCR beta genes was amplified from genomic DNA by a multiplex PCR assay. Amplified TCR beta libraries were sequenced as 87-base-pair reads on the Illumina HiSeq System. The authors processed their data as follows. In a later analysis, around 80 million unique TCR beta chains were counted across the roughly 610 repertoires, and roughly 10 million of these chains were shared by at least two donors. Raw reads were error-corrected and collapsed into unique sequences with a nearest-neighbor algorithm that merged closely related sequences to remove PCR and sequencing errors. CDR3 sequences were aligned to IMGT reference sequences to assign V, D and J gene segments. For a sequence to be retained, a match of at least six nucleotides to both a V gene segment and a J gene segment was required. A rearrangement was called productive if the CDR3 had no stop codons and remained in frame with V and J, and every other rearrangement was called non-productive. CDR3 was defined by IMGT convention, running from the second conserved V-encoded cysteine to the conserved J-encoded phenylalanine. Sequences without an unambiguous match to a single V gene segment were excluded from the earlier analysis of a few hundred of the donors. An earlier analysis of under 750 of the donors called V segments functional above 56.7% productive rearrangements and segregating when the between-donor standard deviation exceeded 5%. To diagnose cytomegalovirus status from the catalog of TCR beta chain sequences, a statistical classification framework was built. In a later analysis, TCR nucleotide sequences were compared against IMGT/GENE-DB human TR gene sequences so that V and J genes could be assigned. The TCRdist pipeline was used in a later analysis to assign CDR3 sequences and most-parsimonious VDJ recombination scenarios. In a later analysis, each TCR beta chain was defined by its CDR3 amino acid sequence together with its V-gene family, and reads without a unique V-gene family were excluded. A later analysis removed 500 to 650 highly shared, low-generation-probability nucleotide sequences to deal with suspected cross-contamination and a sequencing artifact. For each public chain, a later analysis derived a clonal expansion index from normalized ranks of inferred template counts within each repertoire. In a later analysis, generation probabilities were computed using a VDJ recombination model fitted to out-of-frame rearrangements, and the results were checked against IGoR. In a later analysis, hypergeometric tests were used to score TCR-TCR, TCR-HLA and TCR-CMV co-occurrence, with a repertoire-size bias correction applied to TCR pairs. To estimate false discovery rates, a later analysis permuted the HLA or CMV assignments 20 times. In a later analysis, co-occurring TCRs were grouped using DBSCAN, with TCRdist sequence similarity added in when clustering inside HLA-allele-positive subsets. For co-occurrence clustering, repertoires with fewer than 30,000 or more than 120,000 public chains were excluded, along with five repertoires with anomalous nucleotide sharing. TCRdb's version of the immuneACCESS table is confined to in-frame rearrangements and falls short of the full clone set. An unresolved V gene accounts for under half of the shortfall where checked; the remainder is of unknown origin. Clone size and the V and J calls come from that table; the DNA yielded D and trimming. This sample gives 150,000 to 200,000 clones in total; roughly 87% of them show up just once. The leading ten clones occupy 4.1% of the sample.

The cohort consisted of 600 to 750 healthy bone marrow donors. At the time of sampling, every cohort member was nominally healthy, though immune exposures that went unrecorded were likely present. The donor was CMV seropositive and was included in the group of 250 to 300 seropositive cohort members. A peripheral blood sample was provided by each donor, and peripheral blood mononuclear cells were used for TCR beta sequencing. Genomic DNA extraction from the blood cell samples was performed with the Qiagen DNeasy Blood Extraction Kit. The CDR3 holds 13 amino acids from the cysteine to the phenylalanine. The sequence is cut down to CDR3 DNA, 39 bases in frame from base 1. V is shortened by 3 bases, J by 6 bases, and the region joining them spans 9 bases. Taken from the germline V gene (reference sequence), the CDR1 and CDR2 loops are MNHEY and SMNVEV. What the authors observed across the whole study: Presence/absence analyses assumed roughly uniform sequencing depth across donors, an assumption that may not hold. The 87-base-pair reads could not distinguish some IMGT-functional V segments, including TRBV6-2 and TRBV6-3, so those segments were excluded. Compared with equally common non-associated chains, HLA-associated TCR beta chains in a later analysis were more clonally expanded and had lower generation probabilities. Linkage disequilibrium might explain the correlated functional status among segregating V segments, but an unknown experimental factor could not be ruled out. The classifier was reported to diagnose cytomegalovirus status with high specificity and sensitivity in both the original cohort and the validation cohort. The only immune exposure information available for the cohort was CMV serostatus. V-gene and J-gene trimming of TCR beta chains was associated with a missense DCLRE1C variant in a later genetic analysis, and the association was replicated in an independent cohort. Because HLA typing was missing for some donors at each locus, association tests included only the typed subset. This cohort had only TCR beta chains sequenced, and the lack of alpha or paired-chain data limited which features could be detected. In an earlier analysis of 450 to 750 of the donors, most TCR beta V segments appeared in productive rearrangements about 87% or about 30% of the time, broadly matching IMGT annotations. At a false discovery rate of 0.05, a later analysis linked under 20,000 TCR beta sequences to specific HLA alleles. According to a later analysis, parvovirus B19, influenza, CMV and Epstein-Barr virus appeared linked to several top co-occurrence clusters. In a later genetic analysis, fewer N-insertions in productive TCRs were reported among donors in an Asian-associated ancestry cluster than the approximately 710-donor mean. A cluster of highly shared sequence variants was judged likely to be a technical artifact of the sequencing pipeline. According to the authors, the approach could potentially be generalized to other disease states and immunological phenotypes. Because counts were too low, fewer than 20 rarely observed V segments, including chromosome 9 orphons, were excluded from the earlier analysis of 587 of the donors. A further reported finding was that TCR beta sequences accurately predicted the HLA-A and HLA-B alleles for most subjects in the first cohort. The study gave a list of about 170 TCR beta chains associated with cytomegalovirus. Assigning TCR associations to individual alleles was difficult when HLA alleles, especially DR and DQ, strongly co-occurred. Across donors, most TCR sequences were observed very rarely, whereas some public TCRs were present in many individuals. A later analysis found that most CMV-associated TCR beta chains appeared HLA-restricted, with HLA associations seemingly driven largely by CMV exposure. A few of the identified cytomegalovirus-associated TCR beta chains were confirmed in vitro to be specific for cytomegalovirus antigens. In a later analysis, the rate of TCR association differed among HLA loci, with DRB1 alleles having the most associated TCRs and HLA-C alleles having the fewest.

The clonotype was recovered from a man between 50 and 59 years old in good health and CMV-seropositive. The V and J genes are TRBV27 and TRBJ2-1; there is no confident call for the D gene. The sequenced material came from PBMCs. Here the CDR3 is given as CASSFSRSNEQFF. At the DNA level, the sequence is TGTGCCAGCAGTTTTAGCCGGAGCAATGAGCAGTTCTTC.